This T cell receptor (beta chain) was sequenced in a study of shared clonotypes between healthy human individuals. The overall study: Donors had three CD4 naive, three CD4 memory, two CD8 naive and one CD8 memory plate apiece.

Selected positively for CCR7 and CD45RO-negative, naive CD8 cells excluded terminally differentiated effector memory CD45RA+ cells. At the deep level, the assay was run. Sequencing used immunoSEQ multiplex PCR; TCRdb keeps in-frame clones, though not all of them. The top ten clones hold about 1.7% of a sample with over 2,000,000 clones, 93% of them seen once. In the case of this clone: Other DNA sequences in the same sample also yield this CDR3.

This clonotype originated in a man aged 18-30 years in good health. Some clones in this sample may be carry-over from other donors' samples. The sequenced material came from naive CD8+ T cells from PBMCs.

CDR3 DNA sequence: TGTGCCAGCAGCTTAGGCGGGACTACGTACTACGAGCAGTACTTC. It translates to CASSLGGTTYYEQYF. This chain links TRBV7-9 with TRBJ2-7, with 7 bases that match TRBD2. Trimming took 1 base from V and 3 from J; bases not matched to a gene: 6. Germline lookup yields CDR1 SEHNR and CDR2 FQNEAQ (reference sequence). CDR3 length equals 15 residues.